Below, 22 T cell receptor beta chains from the same sample are listed, as sequenced in a study of T cell repertoires in cytomegalovirus infection. MiXCR, applied by TCRdb to the reads, yields one record per CDR3 protein. In the table there are under 600,000 distinct CDR3 sequences, approximately 16% of which are singletons. The sample taken for sequencing was CD8+ T cells from PBMCs. These receptor sequences come from a human donor in good health (CMV status not recorded). Some clones in this sample may be carry-over from other donors' samples.

V is TRBV29-1 and J is TRBJ2-5; 8 bases line up with TRBD2. The V gene's germline CDR1 is SQVTM and CDR2 ANQGSEA. There are 13 residues in the CDR3. J was trimmed by 5 bases and V by 4 bases; bases with no gene match: 6. CDR3: CSVGGLERETQYF. In DNA, the CDR3 is TGCAGCGTTGGGGGACTAGAAAGGGAGACCCAGTACTTC.

This chain uses TRBV20-1 with TRBJ1-6, with a weak D call TRBD1 (5 bases). Trimming removed 4 bases at V and 6 bases at J, with 13 bases between. The CDR3 loop spans 14 amino acids. The germline CDR1 and CDR2 sequences are DFQATT and SNEGSKA (reference sequence). CDR3 nucleotides: TGCAGTGCTAACCCCCGGGACGGTAATTCACCCCTCCACTTT. Its translation: CSANPRDGNSPLHF.

This clonotype was recorded many times. The chain recombines TRBV29-1 with TRBJ2-2; no clear D gene. The length of the CDR3 is 15 residues. CDR1 is SQVTM, CDR2 ANQGSEA, per germline. V lost 1 base and J 4 bases, leaving 13 bases between the germline ends. CDR3 sequence reads: CSVEGGNKVTGELFF. The CDR3, as DNA: TGCAGCGTTGAAGGCGGCAATAAGGTCACCGGGGAGCTGTTTTTT.

V and J are TRBV7-9 and TRBJ2-5; TRBD2 might be the D (6 bases). The CDR3 has 13 amino acids. Germline CDR1 SEHNR, CDR2 FQNEAQ (reference sequence). V lost 3 bases to trimming and J lost 4 bases, with 9 bases between them. DNA of the CDR3: TGTGCCAGCAGCTTCTTGGAGGGAGAGACCCAGTACTTC. As protein: CASSFLEGETQYF. Combining the CDR3 with reference TRBV7-9 and TRBJ2-5 gives the whole variable domain DTGVSQNPRHKITKRGQNVTFRCDPISEHNRLYWYRQTLGQGPEFLTYFQNEAQLEKSRLLSDRFSAERPKGSFSTLEIQRTEQGDSAMYLCASSFLEGETQYFGPGTRLLVL.

The table lists this clonotype with many counts. The chain couples TRBV6-1 to TRBJ2-7, with 11 positions matching TRBD1. Per the germline V gene, CDR1 is MNHNS and CDR2 is SASEGT. This CDR3 is 13 amino acids long. The ends lost 8 bases at V and 6 bases at J; junction bases unmatched: 6. The CDR3 sequence: CASDGTGGGEQYF. The CDR3 nucleotides are TGTGCCAGCGACGGGACAGGGGGGGGCGAGCAGTACTTC.

This clonotype occurred many times. The chain combines TRBV7-6 with TRBJ2-7; D unresolved. This CDR3 comprises 14 residues. Looked up from germline, CDR1 is SGHVS and CDR2 is FNYEAQ. V was shortened by 1 base and J by 3 bases, with 10 bases between the two germline ends. The CDR3 region is CASSLDVGDYEQYF. The CDR3 DNA is TGTGCCAGCAGCTTAGACGTGGGCGACTACGAGCAGTACTTC.

This clonotype was seen a few times. The V and J genes are TRBV27 and TRBJ2-1; 9 bases agree with TRBD2. After removal of 6 bases from V and 7 bases from J, the junction contained 4 bases not matched to a gene. Per germline, CDR1 MNHEY and CDR2 SMNVEV (reference sequence). This CDR3 is built from 13 residues. The CDR3 DNA follows: TGTGCCAGCAGGTTAGCGGGAGTTAATGAGCAGTTCTTC. Translation: CASRLAGVNEQFF.

The chain has TRBV28 and TRBJ2-7; 8 nucleotides line up with TRBD2. This CDR3 is built from 14 residues. J gave up 2 bases and V 6 bases, and 6 bases lay outside the gene matches. Per the germline V gene, CDR1 is MDHEN and CDR2 is SYDVKM. Written as DNA, the CDR3 is TGTGCCAGCAGACCCGCCGGGAGGGCCTACGAGCAGTACTTC. The encoded protein is CASRPAGRAYEQYF.

This clonotype appeared once. This chain links TRBV5-1 with TRBJ2-1; D might be TRBD2 (6 bases). V was pared by 4 bases and J by 7 bases, with 18 bases between. The CDR3 is 15 residues long. Germline CDR1 reads SGHRS; CDR2 reads YFSETQ. CDR3 sequence: CASSPGTGRLNEQFF. The CDR3 coding sequence is TGCGCCAGCAGCCCCGGGACGGGGAGGCTAAATGAGCAGTTCTTC.

This clonotype was seen repeatedly, ten times or more. The chain joins TRBV11-2 to TRBJ2-7; TRBD2 might be the D (6 bases). V lost 0 bases, J lost 2 bases, and 14 bases lay in between. The CDR3 covers 16 residues. Germline CDR1 SGHAT, CDR2 FQNNGV. The CDR3 spells CASSLEGREWTYEQYF. CDR3 in DNA: TGTGCCAGCAGCTTAGAGGGCCGGGAGTGGACCTACGAGCAGTACTTC. The full variable domain, rest sourced from reference TRBV11-2 and TRBJ2-7, is EAGVAQSPRYKIIEKRQSVAFWCNPISGHATLYWYQQILGQGPKLLIQFQNNGVVDDSQLPKDRFSAERLKGVDSTLKIQPAKLEDSAVYLCASSLEGREWTYEQYFGPGTRLTVT.

In the case of this clonotype: Sequence at one end of the junction differs from germline and may be a read error. The rearrangement links TRBV7-2 to TRBJ1-5; the D is unclear. CDR1 and CDR2 from the germline V gene are SGHTA and FQGNSA. This CDR3 has 14 residues. The CDR3 region is CASTTGCGNQPQHF. Written as DNA, the CDR3 is TGTGCAAGCACGACGGGGTGCGGCAATCAGCCCCAGCATTTT. The entire variable domain, with the rest obtained from reference TRBV7-2 and TRBJ1-5, is as follows: GAGVSQSPSNKVTEKGKDVELRCDPISGHTALYWYRQSLGQGLEFLIYFQGNSAPDKSGLPSDRFSAERTGGSVSTLTIQRTQQEDSAVYLCASTTGCGNQPQHFGDGTRLSIL.

There are many counts of this clonotype. V is TRBV6-5 and J is TRBJ2-5; no reliable D call. This CDR3 is 15 amino acids long. Per the germline V gene, CDR1 is MNHEY and CDR2 is SVGAGI. Deletions cut 0 bases from V and 9 bases from J, with 17 bases between. CDR3 sequence (DNA): TGTGCCAGCAGTTACTCGCGACTGAAGCTCGCGGCCCAGTACTTC. It is translated as CASSYSRLKLAAQYF.

The CDR3 sequence is CASSFYRGYTEAFF. The CDR3 nucleotides read TGTGCCAGCAGTTTTTACAGGGGGTACACTGAAGCTTTCTTT. This rearrangement joins TRBV27 to TRBJ1-1; 8 nucleotides align to TRBD1. V shed 3 bases, J shed 3 bases, and the junction held 3 bases outside the gene matches. CDR3 length: 14 residues. CDR1 and CDR2 from the germline V gene are MNHEY and SMNVEV (reference sequence).

The rearrangement links TRBV27 to TRBJ2-7; no clear D gene. Germline V gives CDR1 MNHEY, CDR2 SMNVEV (reference sequence). Trimming shortened V by 3 bases and J by 2 bases, and 20 bases separated the two germline ends. CDR3 length equals 17 residues. CDR3 in amino acids: CASSFSPLEGFAYEQYF. Here the CDR3 DNA reads TGTGCCAGCAGTTTTAGCCCCCTCGAAGGATTTGCCTACGAGCAGTACTTC.

There are many counts of this clonotype. The V and J genes are TRBV6-1 and TRBJ2-7; 11 bases map to TRBD1. This CDR3 spans 16 amino acids. CDR1 MNHNS and CDR2 SASEGT come from the germline V gene. The J segment lost 4 bases and the V segment lost 0 bases, leaving 5 bases of the junction unmatched. In DNA form, the CDR3 reads TGTGCCAGCAGTGAAGCTTGGACAGGGGGCGCATACGAGCAGTACTTC. Translated: CASSEAWTGGAYEQYF.

This clonotype was counted at least ten times. The chain couples TRBV7-9 to TRBJ1-2; no clear D gene. Between the trimmed V and J ends, which lost 5 bases and 4 bases, there was a span of 11 bases. The CDR3 runs 13 residues. CDR1 and CDR2 from the germline V gene are SEHNR and FQNEAQ (reference sequence). The CDR3 reads CASSPGNGYGYTF. DNA of the CDR3: TGTGCCAGCAGCCCTGGAAACGGCTATGGCTACACCTTC.

Comments on this clonotype: This may stem from a read error, because a much larger clone lies one nucleotide away. As the CDR3 is not closed by the conserved phenylalanine or tryptophan, this likely results from a read error. The V call is TRBV10-3, the J call TRBJ1-1; D gene uncertain. The CDR3 has 17 residues. V lost 0 bases to trimming and J lost 8 bases, with 22 bases between them. CDR1 and CDR2 from the germline V gene are ENHRY and SYGVKD. The CDR3 sequence is CAISESGRPLLRGEAFL. The CDR3, as DNA: TGTGCCATCAGTGAGTCGGGTAGACCCCTACTTCGAGGCGAAGCTTTCCTT.

In this sample, this clonotype turned up many times. V and J are TRBV5-5 and TRBJ2-3, with D perhaps TRBD1 (6 bases). Trimming stripped 0 bases from V and 1 base from J, with 9 bases between. CDR1 is SGHKS and CDR2 is YYEKEE in the germline V gene (reference sequence). The CDR3 totals 15 residues. In nucleotides, the CDR3 is TGTGCCAGCAGCTTGGGTGACAGGCGCACAGATACGCAGTATTTT. It yields the protein CASSLGDRRTDTQYF.

V usage is TRBV6-5 and J usage is TRBJ2-1, with a possible D match to TRBD2 (5 bases). The V gene lost 6 bases and the J gene lost 7 bases, with 19 bases spanning the gap. This CDR3 is built from 15 residues. Germline V gives CDR1 MNHEY, CDR2 SVGAGI. CDR3 sequence reads: CASRLLDEGQNEQFF. The DNA of the CDR3 is TGTGCCAGCAGGTTACTAGACGAGGGTCAGAATGAGCAGTTCTTC.

This clonotype was observed a handful of times. The V call is TRBV5-1, the J call TRBJ2-7, with D tentatively TRBD1 or TRBD2 (5 bases each). The CDR3 has 15 residues. V was trimmed by 0 bases and J by 6 bases, leaving 16 bases between them. Per the germline V gene, CDR1 is SGHRS and CDR2 is YFSETQ. The DNA for the CDR3 is TGCGCCAGCAGCTTGGAATCATTCGGGGCCCCCGAGCAGTACTTC. Encoded protein: CASSLESFGAPEQYF.

There are a few counts of this clonotype. The V call is TRBV27, the J call TRBJ2-7; D ambiguous. CDR3 size: 15 residues. Germline CDR1 reads MNHEY; CDR2 reads SMNVEV (reference sequence). Trimming pared 0 bases from V and 0 bases from J, leaving 9 bases between. The CDR3 DNA reads TGTGCCAGCAGTTTATCAGGGCCCACCTCCTACGAGCAGTACTTC. Translated, it gives CASSLSGPTSYEQYF.

The chain carries TRBV12-3 or TRBV12-4 and TRBJ1-1, with D perhaps matching TRBD1 (6 bases). The CDR3 covers 12 residues. V lost 2 bases, J lost 11 bases, and 12 bases lay in between. The CDR3 DNA follows: TGTGCCAGCAGTTTAAGGACAGTGGGTGCTTTCTTT. Translated: CASSLRTVGAFF.